This TCR beta chain was observed in a study of cytomegalovirus exposure and HLA in healthy donors. Remarks on this clone: The antigen is unknown.

The study ran its PCR with 60 Vbeta and 13 Jbeta primers. Measured with immunoSEQ multiplex PCR; TCRdb has only the in-frame clones, and not every one. Seen in this sample are approximately 140,000 clones; the ten most common clones hold about 2.5%. V lost 2 bases to trimming and J lost 7 bases, with 17 bases between them. Germline V gives CDR1 LGHNT, CDR2 FRNRAP. The CDR3 extends over 15 amino acids. Study findings and constraints: Owing to their indistinguishability, certain V segments, notably TRBV6-2 and TRBV6-3, were excluded. Sequencing depth roughly uniform across donors was assumed in presence/absence analyses.

The source material was PBMCs. The gene calls are TRBV12-5 and TRBJ1-1, with a tentative D call TRBD1 (5 bases). The sequence was collected from a man between 40 and 49 years old in good health and CMV-seronegative. Here the CDR3 DNA reads TGTGCTAGTGGTTTGTCGGGTGGGGGGAGAATTGAAGCTTTCTTT. The encoded protein is CASGLSGGGRIEAFF.